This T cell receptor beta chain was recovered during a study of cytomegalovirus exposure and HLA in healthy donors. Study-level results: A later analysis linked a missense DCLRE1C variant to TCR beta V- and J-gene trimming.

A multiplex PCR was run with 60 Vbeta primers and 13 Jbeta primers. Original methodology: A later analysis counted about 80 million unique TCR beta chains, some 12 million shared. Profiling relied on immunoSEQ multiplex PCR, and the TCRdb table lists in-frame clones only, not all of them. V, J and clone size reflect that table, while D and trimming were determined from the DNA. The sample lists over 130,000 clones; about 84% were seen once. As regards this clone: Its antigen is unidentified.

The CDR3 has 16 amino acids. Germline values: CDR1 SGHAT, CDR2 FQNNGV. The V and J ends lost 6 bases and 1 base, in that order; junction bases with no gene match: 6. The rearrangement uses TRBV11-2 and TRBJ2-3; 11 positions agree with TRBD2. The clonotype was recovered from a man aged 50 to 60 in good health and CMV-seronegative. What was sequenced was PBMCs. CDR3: CASSETLAGGTDTQYF. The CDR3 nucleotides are TGTGCCAGCAGTGAGACACTAGCGGGAGGCACAGATACGCAGTATTTT.